Following are 21 T cell receptor beta chains from one sample sequenced in a study of blood T cells in healthy people across ages. It was with a sample-barcoded 5' primer and a J-beta primer mix that a second PCR of about 7 to 12 cycles was run. TCRdb re-called the 5' RACE reads with MiXCR, one entry per CDR3 protein. This sample carries some 760,000 distinct CDR3 sequences, about 25% of them seen once, and the ten largest clones take 9.4%. The same data also went into a second study, on T cells of mothers and their children.

Sequencing was carried out using blood. The receptors stem from a boy aged 5-17 years in good health.

This clonotype has only a few counts. The chain joins TRBV29-1 to TRBJ2-7; D not resolved. The germline V and J ends were trimmed by 4 bases and 2 bases, with 9 bases remaining between them. The CDR3 has 12 amino acids. Germline V gene lookup returns CDR1 SQVTM and CDR2 ANQGSEA. The CDR3 bases are TGCAGCGTTGGGAGTCAGACCTACGAGCAGTACTTC. The encoded protein is CSVGSQTYEQYF.

In its sample, this clonotype was seen once. This chain links TRBV7-2 with TRBJ2-3; the D gene is possibly TRBD2 (6 bases). Trimming removed 5 bases at V and 0 bases at J, with 15 bases between. Germline V gives CDR1 SGHTA, CDR2 FQGNSA. This CDR3 comprises 16 residues. The CDR3 reads CASSPWVAASTDTQYF. Here the CDR3 DNA reads TGTGCCAGCAGCCCCTGGGTAGCGGCTAGCACAGATACGCAGTATTTT. Full variable domain (rest looked up from reference TRBV7-2 and TRBJ2-3): GAGVSQSPSNKVTEKGKDVELRCDPISGHTALYWYRQSLGQGLEFLIYFQGNSAPDKSGLPSDRFSAERTGGSVSTLTIQRTQQEDSAVYLCASSPWVAASTDTQYFGPGTRLTVL.

This clonotype was counted a few times. The chain uses TRBV19 and TRBJ1-5, with 9 nucleotides matching TRBD1. CDR1 is LNHDA and CDR2 is SQIVND in the germline V gene (reference sequence). The trim removed 3 bases at V and 3 bases at J, leaving 9 bases unmatched. This CDR3 has 17 residues. CDR3 nucleotide sequence: TGTGCCAGTAGTATGGGGACAGGGAGAGGGGTCAATCAGCCCCAGCATTTT. This translates into CASSMGTGRGVNQPQHF.

The chain carries TRBV18 and TRBJ2-5, with 7 bases matching TRBD1. The CDR3 has 15 residues. Unmatched junction bases numbered 9, after V lost 5 bases and J lost 3 bases. Germline V gene sequence: CDR1 KGHSH, CDR2 LQKENI. The CDR3 sequence: CASSFYRDSKETQYF. The CDR3 region has the DNA TGTGCCAGCTCATTCTACCGGGACAGCAAAGAGACCCAGTACTTC.

The CDR3 bases are TGTGCCAGCAGCCGACTCCCTCTCGTAGTGAACGTCGGGGAGCTGTTTTTT. Translation: CASSRLPLVVNVGELFF. The chain joins TRBV6-4 to TRBJ2-2, with D unresolved. Trimming took off 6 bases at V and 7 bases at J, with 24 bases between the two ends. From germline, CDR1 is MRHNA and CDR2 SNTAGT. This CDR3 comprises 17 residues.

This clonotype was seen more than once but under ten times. This sequence joins TRBV29-1 and TRBJ2-7; maybe TRBD1 (6 bases). Deletions cut 5 bases from V and 0 bases from J, with 11 bases between. Germline values: CDR1 SQVTM, CDR2 ANQGSEA. This CDR3 is 13 amino acids long. CDR3 protein: CSVKGTSSYEQYF. CDR3 bases: TGCAGCGTTAAGGGGACATCCTCCTACGAGCAGTACTTC.

This clonotype appeared a few times. Compared with germline, one end of the junction differs, possibly owing to a read error. The chain couples TRBV28 to TRBJ2-4; D is tentatively TRBD1 or TRBD2 (6 bases each). CDR1 is MDHEN and CDR2 is SYDVKM in the germline V gene. This CDR3 contains 15 residues. In nucleotides, the CDR3 is TGTGCCAGCAGGCGGGACATACTAGCCAAAAATATTCAGTACTTC. This sequence encodes CASRRDILAKNIQYF.

V is TRBV7-9 and J is TRBJ1-6, with D possibly matching TRBD1 (5 bases). This CDR3 has 12 amino acids. Germline V gene data show CDR1 as SEHNR and CDR2 as FQNEAQ (reference sequence). V lost 1 base and J 14 bases, leaving 9 bases between the germline ends. For the CDR3, the DNA is TGTGCCAGCAGCTTAGGGGAGGGGACCCTCCACTTT. As protein: CASSLGEGTLHF.

The chain employs TRBV3-1 and TRBJ1-4, with a tentative D call TRBD1 (5 bases). Germline V gene lookup returns CDR1 LGHDT and CDR2 YNNKEL (reference sequence). The CDR3 spans 14 residues. V lost 4 bases and J lost 12, with 18 bases in between. The CDR3 sequence: CASSPSGRASELFF. The CDR3 coding sequence is TGTGCCAGCAGCCCCTCAGGGCGGGCGTCGGAACTGTTTTTT.

The chain recombines TRBV28 with TRBJ2-7, with a weak D call TRBD2 (6 bases). Judging by the DNA end, TRBJ2-1 fits better; the J call may be wrong. This CDR3 is 14 amino acids long. From germline, CDR1 is MDHEN and CDR2 SYDVKM. The CDR3 bases are TGTGCCAGCAGTTATCGGGAGAACCGCGATGAGCAGTTCTTC. Translating it yields CASSYRENRDEQFF.

This clonotype was seen only once. The chain combines TRBV5-5 with TRBJ2-4; D remains ambiguous. The V end lost 4 bases, the J end lost 0 bases, and 14 bases lay between the germline ends. Looked up from germline, CDR1 is SGHKS and CDR2 is YYEKEE (reference sequence). This CDR3 contains 16 residues. The CDR3, as DNA: TGTGCCAGCAGCGTGTCTCCTGAAGTAGCCAAAAACATTCAGTACTTC. Its protein product is CASSVSPEVAKNIQYF.

This clonotype appeared a few times. The gene calls are TRBV9 and TRBJ2-5; perhaps TRBD1 as D (6 bases). The CDR3 spans 14 residues. Trimming cost V 2 bases and J 2 bases, with 10 bases left between them. Germline V lookup: CDR1 SGDLS, CDR2 YYNGEE. This chain's CDR3 is CASSVSGVQETQYF. DNA of the CDR3: TGTGCCAGCAGCGTTTCAGGGGTGCAAGAGACCCAGTACTTC. The complete variable domain, with remaining parts taken from reference TRBV9 and TRBJ2-5, reads DSGVTQTPKHLITATGQRVTLRCSPRSGDLSVYWYQQSLDQGLQFLIQYYNGEERAKGNILERFSAQQFPDLHSELNLSSLELGDSALYFCASSVSGVQETQYFGPGTRLLVL.

The chain has TRBV3-1 and TRBJ2-5, with a weak D call TRBD2 (6 bases). Germline CDR1 is LGHDT and CDR2 is YNNKEL (reference sequence). V gave up 0 bases and J gave up 2 bases, with 10 bases separating them. The CDR3 contains 15 residues. CDR3 protein: CASSQDWRDQETQYF. CDR3 DNA sequence: TGTGCCAGCAGCCAAGATTGGCGGGATCAAGAGACCCAGTACTTC.

The chain combines TRBV7-9 with TRBJ2-7; a weak D match, TRBD1 (6 bases). Trimming left V 5 bases short and J 2 bases short, with 13 bases between. This CDR3 is built from 14 residues. Germline CDR1 SEHNR, CDR2 FQNEAQ (reference sequence). CDR3 loop: CASSPGQPTYEQYF. The DNA for the CDR3 is TGTGCCAGCAGCCCCGGACAGCCAACCTACGAGCAGTACTTC.

This clonotype was counted only a few times. J is TRBJ2-7 and V is TRBV20-1; D not certain. The CDR3 spans 14 residues. Germline V gene lookup returns CDR1 DFQATT and CDR2 SNEGSKA (reference sequence). V was pared by 1 base and J by 7 bases, with 17 bases between. CDR3 nucleotides: TGCAGTGCTAGAGGGCCTCGGTCCGCGTGGGAGCAGTACTTC. Amino acid sequence: CSARGPRSAWEQYF.

The genes are TRBV20-1 and TRBJ2-7; 11 bases align to TRBD2. The V gene's germline CDR1 is DFQATT and CDR2 SNEGSKA (reference sequence). The CDR3 totals 13 residues. The CDR3 DNA follows: TGCAGAACCGCTAGCGGGGGGACCTACGAGCAGTACTTC. Its protein product is CRTASGGTYEQYF.

This clonotype has more than one count but fewer than ten. This chain joins TRBV6-1 and TRBJ2-2, with D uncertain. The CDR3 has 13 residues. CDR1 and CDR2 (germline): MNHNS, SASEGT. Trimming took off 1 base at V and 7 bases at J, with 7 bases between the two ends. In DNA, the CDR3 is TGTGCCAGCAGTGAAGATGGCGGCGGGGAGCTGTTTTTT. This codes for CASSEDGGGELFF.

V gene TRBV3-1 combines with J gene TRBJ2-4; either TRBD1 or TRBD2 may supply D (5 bases each). The CDR3 sequence is 12 residues long. Per the germline V gene, CDR1 is LGHDT and CDR2 is YNNKEL (reference sequence). Trimming shortened V by 5 bases and J by 10 bases, and 12 bases separated the two germline ends. The CDR3 is CASSSRGEIQYF. CDR3 bases: TGTGCCAGCAGCAGTCGAGGGGAGATTCAGTACTTC. Full variable domain (missing parts from reference TRBV3-1 and TRBJ2-4): DTAVSQTPKYLVTQMGNDKSIKCEQNLGHDTMYWYKQDSKKFLKIMFSYNNKELIINETVPNRFSPKSPDKAHLNLHINSLELGDSAVYFCASSSRGEIQYFGAGTRLSVL.

The CDR3 DNA follows: TGCAGCGTTGACAAAATTGCCTCCTACGAGCAGTACTTC. Translating it yields CSVDKIASYEQYF. V is TRBV29-1 and J is TRBJ2-5; D remains ambiguous. The DNA matches TRBJ2-7 better at its end, which makes the J call doubtful. The CDR3 sequence is 13 residues long. The germline V gene encodes CDR1 SQVTM and CDR2 ANQGSEA.

In its sample, this clonotype was seen a few times. The germline gene is not matched at one end of the junction; a read error may be the cause. V usage is TRBV14 and J usage is TRBJ2-7, with D perhaps given as TRBD1 or TRBD2 (5 bases each). The CDR3 is 15 amino acids. Per the germline V gene, CDR1 is SGHDN and CDR2 is FVKESK. CDR3 bases: TGTGCCGGCAGCCTAGTTGAGGGGAGCTTCTACGAGCAGTACTTC. This sequence encodes CAGSLVEGSFYEQYF.

This clonotype has at least ten counts. J is TRBJ1-4 and V is TRBV12-3 or TRBV12-4; TRBD1 matches 7 bases. The CDR3 loop spans 14 amino acids. With 3 bases clipped from V and 8 bases from J, the junction kept 6 bases outside the gene matches. CDR3 DNA: TGTGCCAGCAGTTTTCGAACAGGGGCCGAAAAACTGTTTTTT. Translated: CASSFRTGAEKLFF.